The 18 T cell receptor beta chains in this list originate from one sample, sequenced in a study of T cells in Graves' hyperthyroidism and ophthalmopathy. Regions amplified from RNA transcripts were the TCR beta CDR3 regions. The TCR CDR3 first-round RT-PCR relied on the HTBI primer set. Via MiXCR, TCRdb re-called the multiplex PCR reads, giving one row per CDR3 protein. The profile covers 300,000 to 350,000 distinct CDR3 sequences, with roughly 18% appearing a single time and roughly 16% taken by the ten largest. The material sequenced was blood. Every receptor here comes from a woman between 40 and 50 years old with Graves' ophthalmopathy.

This clonotype has ten or more counts. The chain is built from TRBV12-3 or TRBV12-4 and TRBJ1-1; 9 bases agree with TRBD1. CDR3 length: 15 amino acids. V dropped 4 bases and J dropped 4; count of bases not matched to a gene: 7. CDR3 DNA: TGTGCCAGCAGTTCACAGGGGGCGTTTAGCACTGAAGCTTTCTTT. This sequence encodes CASSSQGAFSTEAFF.

This clonotype was found many times. The chain couples TRBV2 to TRBJ2-7; 13 positions agree with TRBD2. The CDR3 totals 14 residues. V trimming: 7 bases; J trimming: 6 bases; junction bases outside the gene matches: 6. CDR1 and CDR2 from the germline V gene are SNHLY and FYNNEI. Here the CDR3 DNA reads TGTGCCAGCAACACGGGACTAGCGGGACGCGAGCAGTACTTC. Residues: CASNTGLAGREQYF.

In its sample, this clonotype was seen many times. The V and J genes are TRBV6-1 and TRBJ1-2, with D hard to call. The germline CDR1 and CDR2 sequences are MNHNS and SASEGT. Trimming left V 1 base short and J 5 bases short, with 8 bases between. The CDR3 has 13 residues. CDR3 amino acids: CASSEGRSYGYTF. The CDR3 coding sequence is TGTGCCAGCAGTGAAGGCAGGAGTTATGGCTACACCTTC.

This clonotype came up many times. This chain connects TRBV5-4 to TRBJ1-1; possibly TRBD1 for D (6 bases). V lost 4 bases and J lost 10, with 20 bases in between. CDR3 length equals 14 residues. CDR1 is SGHNT and CDR2 is YYREEE in the germline V gene (reference sequence). CDR3: CASSPADSGFGAFF. CDR3 DNA sequence: TGTGCCAGCAGCCCGGCGGACAGTGGCTTTGGAGCTTTCTTT.

The chain carries TRBV29-1 and TRBJ1-2, with 9 bases lining up with TRBD1. The germline V gene has CDR1 SQVTM and CDR2 ANQGSEA. V was pared by 6 bases and J by 3 bases, with 5 bases of the junction left unmatched. CDR3 size: 13 residues. The CDR3 region is CSVGTGRDYGYTF. In DNA, the CDR3 is TGCAGCGTGGGGACAGGGAGGGACTATGGCTACACCTTC.

The genes are TRBV20-1 and TRBJ2-7; 14 nucleotides agree with TRBD2. Per the germline V gene, CDR1 is DFQATT and CDR2 is SNEGSKA (reference sequence). The CDR3 extends over 14 amino acids. V was clipped by 3 bases and J by 7 bases; unmatched bases: 5. The CDR3 DNA sequence: TGCAGTGCTAGTGAGGGACTAGCGGGAGTAGAGCAGTACTTC. Protein: CSASEGLAGVEQYF.

This clonotype was picked up many times. The rearrangement uses TRBV29-1 and TRBJ1-5, with TRBD1 as a possible D gene (6 bases). CDR3 size: 13 residues. From germline, CDR1 is SQVTM and CDR2 ANQGSEA. Trimming stripped 5 bases from V and 7 bases from J, with 15 bases between. As DNA, the CDR3 is TGCAGCGTTAGTGGGGGCTACGGGCAGCCCCAGCATTTT. Its protein product is CSVSGGYGQPQHF.

V and J are TRBV12-3 or TRBV12-4 and TRBJ2-7; 7 nucleotides agree with TRBD1. V was clipped by 4 bases and J by 3 bases; unmatched bases: 6. This CDR3 comprises 14 residues. In DNA form, the CDR3 reads TGTGCCAGCAGTTGGTCGGGACAGAGCTACGAGCAGTACTTC. The encoded protein is CASSWSGQSYEQYF.

This clonotype was observed a few times. J is TRBJ1-6 and V is TRBV28, with no clear D. The V end was cut by 5 bases, the J end by 7 bases, with 9 bases between. Germline CDR1 reads MDHEN; CDR2 reads SYDVKM. The CDR3 consists of 13 residues. CDR3 in amino acids: CASSQPLNSPLHF. CDR3 coding DNA: TGTGCCAGCAGTCAGCCGTTGAATTCACCCCTCCACTTT.

This clonotype has a handful of counts. V is TRBV7-2 and J is TRBJ2-7, with D unclear. V gave up 1 base and J gave up 3 bases, with 13 bases separating them. Germline assignment: CDR1 SGHTA and CDR2 FQGNSA. This CDR3 contains 15 residues. The CDR3 loop is CASSLGGTINYEQYF. In nucleotides, the CDR3 is TGTGCCAGCAGCTTAGGGGGAACCATAAACTACGAGCAGTACTTC.

Ten or more counts support this clonotype. The genes are TRBV6-1 and TRBJ2-7; a possible D gene is TRBD2 (6 bases). The CDR3 contains 13 residues. CDR1 and CDR2 from the germline V gene are MNHNS and SASEGT. Trimming removed 7 bases from V and 4 bases from J, with 14 bases in between. The CDR3: CASKMASEYEQYF. CDR3 nucleotides: TGTGCCAGCAAAATGGCTAGCGAGTACGAGCAGTACTTC.

As regards this clonotype: Mismatch with germline at one junction end may stem from a read error. J is TRBJ2-5 and V is TRBV20-1; no reliable D call. The CDR3 has 15 residues. Germline V gene sequence: CDR1 DFQATT, CDR2 SNEGSKA (reference sequence). The CDR3 sequence is CSARDRTPPLETQCF. The DNA for the CDR3 is TGCAGTGCTAGAGATCGAACACCGCCGTTAGAGACCCAGTGCTTC.

This clonotype has at least ten counts. The rearrangement joins TRBV2 to TRBJ2-7, with D unresolved. Germline CDR1 is SNHLY and CDR2 is FYNNEI. V was trimmed by 6 bases and J by 1 base, leaving 13 bases between them. There are 14 residues in the CDR3. The CDR3 protein is CASRFETPSYEQYF. The CDR3, as DNA: TGTGCCAGCAGGTTCGAGACACCGTCCTACGAGCAGTACTTC.

Many counts were recorded for this clonotype. The chain joins TRBV19 to TRBJ1-5; 8 bases map to TRBD1. The CDR3 spans 14 residues. J lost 4 bases, V lost 6 bases, and 5 bases had no gene match. Looked up from germline, CDR1 is LNHDA and CDR2 is SQIVND (reference sequence). The CDR3 bases are TGTGCCAGTAGGATACAGGGGGGAAATCAGCCCCAGCATTTT. It yields the protein CASRIQGGNQPQHF.

The chain uses TRBV28 and TRBJ2-5; no clear D. Trimming shortened V by 3 bases and J by 4 bases, and 12 bases separated the two germline ends. The CDR3 loop spans 14 amino acids. Germline V lookup: CDR1 MDHEN, CDR2 SYDVKM. The CDR3 loop is CASSLASTIETQYF. CDR3 nucleotide sequence: TGTGCCAGCAGTTTGGCTAGTACCATAGAGACCCAGTACTTC.

This clonotype came up a few times. This chain connects TRBV14 to TRBJ2-2, with 8 bases identical to TRBD2. CDR1 and CDR2 (germline): SGHDN, FVKESK. After removal of 4 bases from V and 4 bases from J, the junction contained 8 bases not matched to a gene. The CDR3 runs to 16 residues. The CDR3 nucleotides read TGTGCCAGCAGCCGGACCGGGAGGGCCATCACCGGGGAGCTGTTTTTT. This sequence encodes CASSRTGRAITGELFF. Complete variable domain (other parts from reference TRBV14 and TRBJ2-2): EAGVTQFPSHSVIEKGQTVTLRCDPISGHDNLYWYRRVMGKEIKFLLHFVKESKQDESGMPNNRFLAERTGGTYSTLKVQPAELEDSGVYFCASSRTGRAITGELFFGEGSRLTVL.

This clonotype was counted at least ten times. The V call is TRBV5-1, the J call TRBJ1-1; 8 bases agree with TRBD1. This CDR3 spans 15 amino acids. Per the germline V gene, CDR1 is SGHRS and CDR2 is YFSETQ. Trimming removed 0 bases from V and 2 bases from J; junction bases left unmatched: 3. DNA of the CDR3: TGCGCCAGCAGCTTGGGGGACAGGACTAACACTGAAGCTTTCTTT. Its protein is CASSLGDRTNTEAFF.

This clonotype was seen many times. V is TRBV28 and J is TRBJ2-7; D is possibly TRBD2 (6 bases). CDR1 is MDHEN and CDR2 is SYDVKM in the germline V gene. The CDR3 totals 15 residues. V gave up 5 bases and J gave up 1 base, with 15 bases separating them. CDR3 DNA: TGTGCCAGCAGTCCTGGGGGGAAGAGTTCCTACGAGCAGTACTTC. Translated, it gives CASSPGGKSSYEQYF. Full variable domain (outside the CDR3, taken from reference TRBV28 and TRBJ2-7): DVKVTQSSRYLVKRTGEKVFLECVQDMDHENMFWYRQDPGLGLRLIYFSYDVKMKEKGDIPEGYSVSREKKERFSLILESASTNQTSMYLCASSPGGKSSYEQYFGPGTRLTVT.